This TCR beta chain emerged from a study of blood T cell repertoires in COVID-19. Study in general: The origin of the acute and convalescent COVID-19 samples was the United States, Italy and Spain.

This CDR3 region has 13 residues. V was pared by 8 bases and J by 2 bases, with 4 bases of the junction left unmatched. From germline, CDR1 is LGHNA and CDR2 YNFKEQ. TCRdb keeps only in-frame clones here, not all; method: immunoSEQ multiplex PCR. The sample lists roughly 140,000 clones, 65% to 90% seen once, with 7.5% to 9% in the top ten. The V gene is TRBV4-2, the J gene TRBJ2-7; 9 bases are shared with TRBD1. Sequenced input: peripheral blood. The source of this sequence is a human donor in a cohort sampled during active COVID-19. This chain's CDR3 is CASGRDRAYEQYF. CDR3 nucleotides: TGTGCCAGCGGCCGGGACAGGGCCTACGAGCAGTACTTC.